This TCR beta chain was profiled in a study of T cells of healthy individuals (dated by TCRdb to the late 2010s). From its cysteine to its phenylalanine, the CDR3 spans 16 amino acids. Here the CDR3 DNA is all that survives: 48 bases in frame from base 1. CDR1 and CDR2 are drawn from the germline V gene: SGHTA, FQGTGA. A distance of 13 bases separates the germline ends of V and J, which lose 4 bases and 1 base respectively. Library construction relied on 5' RACE. The instrument given in TCRdb is Illumina MiSeq. TCRdb reran the public reads through fastp at Q25 and MiXCR, keeping productive beta chains. Each record represents a unique CDR3 protein, reported with the most common genes and DNA among its rows. The sample has about 41,000 distinct CDR3 sequences on record, 4% to 5.5% of them singletons. The ten largest clones capture around 9.6% of the sample. This clonotype was recorded many times. Its cognate antigen has yet to be identified. Base qualities are not at hand, and no much larger clone is one base apart.

The clonotype was recovered from a human donor in good health. The sequence joins TRBV7-3 to TRBJ2-2, with the D gene not confidently named. The CDR3 loop reads CASSSKVAGNTGELFF. The bases read TGTGCCAGCAGCTCAAAGGTAGCAGGGAACACCGGGGAGCTGTTTTTT.